This T cell receptor beta chain was documented in a study of tumor-infiltrating lymphocytes in primary liver carcinoma. Looking at the study overall: Patients were both men and women, whose ages ran from 30 to 69 years.

From unsorted bulk tissue weighing roughly 17-31 mg, DNA and RNA were co-extracted. Starting from 500 ng of total RNA, TCR beta cDNA was produced with a primer in the constant region. Libraries of TCR beta came from three nested multiplex PCR rounds with slightly modified ARM-PCR. TCRdb analysed the multiplex PCR reads with MiXCR anew, one entry per CDR3 protein. The sample lists some 20,000 distinct CDR3 sequences; 79% were seen once. The sequencing sample was made of liver tumor tissue from sampling region 4. The subset denotes: tumor region T4, right-lateral pole. This sequence was found in a woman aged 25 to 39 with primary liver carcinoma and hepatitis B virus infection.

The DNA of the CDR3 is TGTGCCAGCAGCAGAGTTATGACGGGAGTGTCCGGGGTGCTATTTTTT. This sequence encodes CASSRVMTGVSGVLFF. The chain combines TRBV11-1 with TRBJ2-2, with a possible D match to TRBD2 (6 bases). V was pared by 5 bases and J by 17 bases, with 30 bases between. The CDR3 loop spans 16 amino acids. The germline V gene has CDR1 SGHAT and CDR2 FQDESV (reference sequence).